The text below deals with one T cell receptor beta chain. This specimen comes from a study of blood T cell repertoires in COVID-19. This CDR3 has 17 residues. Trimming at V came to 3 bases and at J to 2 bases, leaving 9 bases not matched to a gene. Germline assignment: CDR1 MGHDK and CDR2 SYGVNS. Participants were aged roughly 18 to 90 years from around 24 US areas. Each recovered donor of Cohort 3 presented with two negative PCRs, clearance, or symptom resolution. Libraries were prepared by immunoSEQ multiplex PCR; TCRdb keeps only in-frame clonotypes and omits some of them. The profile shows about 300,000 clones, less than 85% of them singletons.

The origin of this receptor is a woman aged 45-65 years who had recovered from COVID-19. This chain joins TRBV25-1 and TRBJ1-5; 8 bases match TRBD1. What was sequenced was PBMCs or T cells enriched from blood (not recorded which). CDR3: CASSDPQGASGNQPQHF. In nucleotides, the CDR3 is TGTGCCAGCAGTGATCCCCAGGGGGCGAGTGGCAATCAGCCCCAGCATTTT. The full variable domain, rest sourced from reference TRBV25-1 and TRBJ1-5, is EADIYQTPRYLVIGTGKKITLECSQTMGHDKMYWYQQDPGMELHLIHYSYGVNSTEKGDLSSESTVSRIRTEHFPLTLESARPSHTSQYLCASSDPQGASGNQPQHFGDGTRLSIL.